The entry that follows covers one T cell receptor beta chain sequence. Its antigen is currently unknown. The data were obtained in a study of T cell responses to AZD1222 COVID-19 vaccine. Overall study findings and caveats: The study reported that nearly half of spike-specific TCRs target unmutated variant regions. Spike was spanned by vaccine-associated CD4 TCRs, which were dominant at 160-218 and 743-854. Donors, mostly white British, included more females; clonal diversity was possibly underestimated. Recipients of AZD1222 seropositive at baseline numbered only 5 to 7.

Sequenced by immunoSEQ multiplex PCR; TCRdb stores in-frame clones only, minus some. The table records 170,000 or so clones, 80% to 95% of them present only once. V was trimmed by 4 bases and J by 4 bases, leaving 6 bases between them. The V gene's germline CDR1 is KGHDR and CDR2 SFDVKD. The CDR3 loop spans 13 amino acids. V usage is TRBV24-1 and J usage is TRBJ1-4; D unclear. This clonotype was sampled from an adult who received the MenACWY meningococcal vaccine as a control. This sample comprised peripheral blood, obtained 28 days after the second dose of the MenACWY control vaccine. Here the CDR3 DNA reads TGTGCCACCAGTGACACAGATAATGAAAAACTGTTTTTT. Its translation: CATSDTDNEKLFF.